The 13 T cell receptor beta chains listed next were all sequenced from one sample in a study of CD8 T cells in ankylosing spondylitis. Their recognized antigens are unknown. TCRdb fed the 5' RACE reads into MiXCR, producing one record per CDR3 protein. The sample has hundreds of thousands of distinct CDR3 sequences, roughly an eighth seen once. General observations from the study: A TCR beta motif made of several highly homologous variants seemed typical of ankylosing spondylitis blood.

The sample comprised blood, either unsorted or a sorted T cell fraction (not recorded which). These receptor sequences come from a male donor with ankylosing spondylitis.

The chain combines TRBV4-1 with TRBJ1-1, with TRBD1 matching 8 bases. Trimming removed 3 bases from V and 2 bases from J; junction bases left unmatched: 8. CDR3 length equals 16 residues. The V gene's germline CDR1 is MGHRA and CDR2 YSYEKL. CDR3 protein: CASSQDDRGVNTEAFF. The CDR3 nucleotides are TGCGCCAGCAGCCAGGACGACAGGGGCGTTAACACTGAAGCTTTCTTT.

The chain is built from TRBV5-5 and TRBJ1-1; TRBD1 might be the D (5 bases). The length of the CDR3 is 15 residues. The germline V gene has CDR1 SGHKS and CDR2 YYEKEE (reference sequence). Trimming stripped 4 bases from V and 0 bases from J, with 13 bases between. This CDR3 is CASSIQVHMNTEAFF. The CDR3 DNA is TGTGCCAGCAGCATACAGGTACACATGAACACTGAAGCTTTCTTT.

The V gene is TRBV20-1, the J gene TRBJ2-3, with no clear D. The length of the CDR3 is 13 residues. Trimming removed 5 bases at V and 7 bases at J, with 16 bases between. Per the germline V gene, CDR1 is DFQATT and CDR2 is SNEGSKA (reference sequence). CDR3 region: CSAPLRIGNTQYF. CDR3 DNA: TGCAGTGCTCCCCTCCGAATAGGGAATACGCAGTATTTT.

In nucleotides, the CDR3 is TGTGCCAGCAGTTCCGGGACTCCAAATGAGCAGTTCTTC. Its protein product is CASSSGTPNEQFF. This chain links TRBV5-6 with TRBJ2-1; a possible D gene is TRBD2 (6 bases). V was clipped by 5 bases and J by 7 bases, with 13 bases between them. This CDR3 region has 13 residues. The germline gives CDR1 SGHDT, CDR2 YYEEEE.

There are a few counts of this clonotype. The rearrangement uses TRBV20-1 and TRBJ2-6, with D perhaps TRBD1 (6 bases). Germline CDR1 is DFQATT and CDR2 is SNEGSKA (reference sequence). This CDR3 is 15 amino acids long. V lost 5 bases to trimming and J lost 0 bases, with 11 bases between them. In DNA, the CDR3 is TGCAGTGCTTACTCGGACAGCTCTGGGGCCAACGTCCTGACTTTC. It specifies CSAYSDSSGANVLTF.

The V call is TRBV20-1, the J call TRBJ2-1; D possibly matches TRBD1 or TRBD2 (5 bases each). V lost 5 bases to trimming and J lost 0 bases, with 14 bases between them. The CDR3 is 15 amino acids. Germline V gene sequence: CDR1 DFQATT, CDR2 SNEGSKA (reference sequence). CDR3 residues: CSALAGTGSYNEQFF. Here the CDR3 DNA reads TGCAGTGCTTTAGCCGGGACCGGCTCCTACAATGAGCAGTTCTTC.

This clonotype has just a few counts. V and J are TRBV5-1 and TRBJ2-1; TRBD2 agrees at 8 bases. V lost 3 bases and J lost 4; bases outside the gene matches: 9. The CDR3 extends over 16 amino acids. Germline values: CDR1 SGHRS, CDR2 YFSETQ. The CDR3 sequence is CASSSRAGVWYNEQFF. The CDR3 DNA sequence: TGCGCCAGCAGCTCACGAGCGGGAGTGTGGTACAATGAGCAGTTCTTC.

The J gene is TRBJ2-7, the V gene TRBV18; the match to TRBD2 covers 9 bases. Germline V CDR1 and CDR2: KGHSH, LQKENI. The CDR3 is 13 residues long. J gave up 7 bases and V 3 bases, and 4 bases lay outside the gene matches. The CDR3 DNA follows: TGTGCCAGCTCACCTAGCGGGAGCTCTGAGCAGTACTTC. Protein: CASSPSGSSEQYF.

The CDR3 here is CASSFRAAGFATNEKLFF. In DNA form, the CDR3 reads TGTGCCAGCAGTTTCCGAGCAGCCGGATTTGCAACTAATGAAAAACTGTTTTTT. The rearrangement uses TRBV12-3 or TRBV12-4 and TRBJ1-4; D ambiguous. The CDR3 sequence is 18 residues long. V lost 3 bases and J lost 0, with 17 bases in between.

This clonotype was seen many times. The V gene is TRBV7-7, the J gene TRBJ2-1, with 9 bases identical to TRBD1. The germline V gene has CDR1 SSHAT and CDR2 FNYEAQ (reference sequence). The V segment lost 3 bases and the J segment 10 bases; nucleotides outside the gene matches: 10. This CDR3 spans 15 amino acids. The CDR3 DNA is TGTGCCAGCAGCTTGGGGACAGGGCCGCCCGAGGAGCAGTTCTTC. This sequence encodes CASSLGTGPPEEQFF.

The rearrangement joins TRBV29-1 to TRBJ2-5; 11 bases line up with TRBD2. Losses at the gene ends were 6 bases for V and 7 bases for J; bases not matched to a gene: 7. This CDR3 comprises 13 residues. The germline V gene encodes CDR1 SQVTM and CDR2 ANQGSEA. The CDR3 DNA reads as TGCAGCGTGGCGGGACTAGCGGATGTGACCCAGTACTTC. Amino acid sequence: CSVAGLADVTQYF.

This sequence joins TRBV10-2 and TRBJ2-5, with a tentative D call TRBD2 (5 bases). This CDR3 has 15 amino acids. Germline CDR1 reads WSHSY; CDR2 reads SAAADI. Trimming stripped 7 bases from V and 2 bases from J, with 17 bases between. CDR3 protein: CASKEEMTIQETQYF. The CDR3 region has the DNA TGCGCCAGCAAGGAGGAAATGACAATTCAAGAGACCCAGTACTTC.

CDR3 coding DNA: TGTGCCAGCAGTTCTCTGGCGGCGGCGGGCACTGAAGCTTTCTTT. This translates into CASSSLAAAGTEAFF. The chain combines TRBV28 with TRBJ1-1; no clear D gene. This CDR3 is built from 15 residues. Per germline, CDR1 MDHEN and CDR2 SYDVKM. The germline V and J ends were trimmed by 4 bases and 4 bases, with 16 bases remaining between them.